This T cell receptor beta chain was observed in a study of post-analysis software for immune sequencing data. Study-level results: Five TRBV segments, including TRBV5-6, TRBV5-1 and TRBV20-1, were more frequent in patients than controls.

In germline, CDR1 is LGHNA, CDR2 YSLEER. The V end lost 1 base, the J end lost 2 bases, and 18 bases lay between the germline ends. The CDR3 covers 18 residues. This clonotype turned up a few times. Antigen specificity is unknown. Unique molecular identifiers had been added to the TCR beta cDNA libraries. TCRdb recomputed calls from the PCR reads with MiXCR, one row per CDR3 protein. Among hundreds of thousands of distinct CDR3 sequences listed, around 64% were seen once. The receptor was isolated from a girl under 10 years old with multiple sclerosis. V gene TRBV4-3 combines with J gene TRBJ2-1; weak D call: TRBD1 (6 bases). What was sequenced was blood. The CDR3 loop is CASSQVPTGFSAYNEQFF. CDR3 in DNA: TGCGCCAGCAGCCAAGTCCCAACAGGGTTTTCAGCCTACAATGAGCAGTTCTTC.